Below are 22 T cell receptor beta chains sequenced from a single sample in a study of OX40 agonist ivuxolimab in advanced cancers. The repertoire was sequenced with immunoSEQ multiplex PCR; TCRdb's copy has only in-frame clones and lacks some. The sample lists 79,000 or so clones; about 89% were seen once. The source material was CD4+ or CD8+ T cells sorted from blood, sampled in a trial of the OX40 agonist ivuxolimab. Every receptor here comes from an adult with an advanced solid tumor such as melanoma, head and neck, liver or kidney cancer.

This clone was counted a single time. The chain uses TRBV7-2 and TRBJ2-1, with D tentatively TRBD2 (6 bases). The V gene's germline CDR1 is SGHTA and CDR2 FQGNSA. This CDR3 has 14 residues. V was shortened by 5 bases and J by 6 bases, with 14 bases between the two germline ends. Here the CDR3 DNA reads TGTGCCAGCAGCCTTGGTTCTAGCGTCAATGAGCAGTTCTTC. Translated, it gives CASSLGSSVNEQFF.

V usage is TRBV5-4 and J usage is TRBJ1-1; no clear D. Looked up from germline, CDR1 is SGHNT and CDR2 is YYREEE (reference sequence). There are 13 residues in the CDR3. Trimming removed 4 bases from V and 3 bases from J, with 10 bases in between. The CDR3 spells CASSRGRDTEAFF. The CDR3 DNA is TGTGCCAGCAGCCGAGGGAGGGACACTGAAGCTTTCTTT.

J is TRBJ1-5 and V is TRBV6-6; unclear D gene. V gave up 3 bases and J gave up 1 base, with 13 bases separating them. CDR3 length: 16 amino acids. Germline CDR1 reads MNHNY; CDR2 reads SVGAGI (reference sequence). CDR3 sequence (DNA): TGTGCCAGCAGTTATTTAGGCGGCGGGAGCAATCAGCCCCAGCATTTT. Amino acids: CASSYLGGGSNQPQHF.

As DNA, the CDR3 is TGTGCCAGCAGACCACATAGCTCCTACAATGAGCAGTTCTTC. This encodes CASRPHSSYNEQFF. The chain is built from TRBV27 and TRBJ2-1; D not certain. The V and J ends lost 6 bases and 0 bases respectively, with 9 bases between them. Germline V gene data show CDR1 as MNHEY and CDR2 as SMNVEV (reference sequence). This CDR3 contains 14 residues.

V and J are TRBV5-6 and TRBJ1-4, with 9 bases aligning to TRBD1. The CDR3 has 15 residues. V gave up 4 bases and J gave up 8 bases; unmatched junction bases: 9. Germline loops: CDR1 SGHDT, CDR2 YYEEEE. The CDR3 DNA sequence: TGTGCCAGCAGCCTTGGGGACAGGGCGGAAGAAAAACTGTTTTTT. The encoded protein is CASSLGDRAEEKLFF.

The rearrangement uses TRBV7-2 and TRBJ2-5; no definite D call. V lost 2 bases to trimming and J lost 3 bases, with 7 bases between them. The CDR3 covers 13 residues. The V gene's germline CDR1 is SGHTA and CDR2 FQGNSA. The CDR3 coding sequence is TGTGCCAGCAGCTTAATAGAAAAAGAGACCCAGTACTTC. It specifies CASSLIEKETQYF.

CDR3 nucleotides: TGTGCCAGCAGCCTTCATGTGGTAGCGGGACCTGGAGGGGGCGAGCAGTACTTC. Translating gives CASSLHVVAGPGGGEQYF. The chain is built from TRBV5-4 and TRBJ2-7; TRBD2 matches at 8 bases. V trimming: 4 bases; J trimming: 6 bases; junction bases outside the gene matches: 21. The CDR3 totals 18 residues. Germline CDR1 and CDR2: SGHNT and YYREEE (reference sequence).

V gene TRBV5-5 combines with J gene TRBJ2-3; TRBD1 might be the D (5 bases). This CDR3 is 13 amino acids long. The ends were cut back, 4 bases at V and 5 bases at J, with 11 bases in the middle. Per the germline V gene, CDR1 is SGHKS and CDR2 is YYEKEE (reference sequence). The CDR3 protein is CASSTTGGDTQYF. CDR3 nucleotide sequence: TGTGCCAGCAGCACAACAGGTGGAGATACGCAGTATTTT. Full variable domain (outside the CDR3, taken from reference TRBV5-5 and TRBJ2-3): DAGVTQSPTHLIKTRGQQVTLRCSPISGHKSVSWYQQVLGQGPQFIFQYYEKEERGRGNFPDRFSARQFPNYSSELNVNALLLGDSALYLCASSTTGGDTQYFGPGTRLTVL.

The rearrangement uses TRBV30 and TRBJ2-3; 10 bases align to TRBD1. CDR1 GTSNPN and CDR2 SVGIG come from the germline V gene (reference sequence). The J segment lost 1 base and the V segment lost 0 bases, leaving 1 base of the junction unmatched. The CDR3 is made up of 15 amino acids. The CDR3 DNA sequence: TGTGCCTGGAGTGTCGGGACAGGGGGCACAGATACGCAGTATTTT. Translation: CAWSVGTGGTDTQYF.

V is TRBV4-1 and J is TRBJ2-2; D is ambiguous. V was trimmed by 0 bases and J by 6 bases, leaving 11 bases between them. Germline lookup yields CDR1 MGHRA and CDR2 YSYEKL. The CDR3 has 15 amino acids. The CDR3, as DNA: TGCGCCAGCAGCCAAGATTCTCATGGGGCCGGGGAGCTGTTTTTT. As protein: CASSQDSHGAGELFF.

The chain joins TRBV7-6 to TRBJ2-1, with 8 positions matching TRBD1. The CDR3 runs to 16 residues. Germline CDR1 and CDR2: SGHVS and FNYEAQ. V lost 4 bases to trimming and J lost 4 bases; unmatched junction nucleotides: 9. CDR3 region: CASSSTGTGTYNEQFF. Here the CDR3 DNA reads TGTGCCAGCAGCTCTACCGGGACAGGAACATACAATGAGCAGTTCTTC. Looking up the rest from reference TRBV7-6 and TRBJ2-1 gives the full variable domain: GAGVSQSPRYKVTKRGQDVALRCDPISGHVSLYWYRQALGQGPEFLTYFNYEAQQDKSGLPNDRFSAERPEGSISTLTIQRTEQRDSAMYRCASSSTGTGTYNEQFFGPGTRLTVL.

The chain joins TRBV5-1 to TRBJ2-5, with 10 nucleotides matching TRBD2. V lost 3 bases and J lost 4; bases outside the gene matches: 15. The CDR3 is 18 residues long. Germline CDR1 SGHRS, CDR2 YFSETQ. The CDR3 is CASSSSGASGSRGETQYF. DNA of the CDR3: TGCGCCAGCAGCTCGTCGGGGGCTAGCGGGAGCAGGGGAGAGACCCAGTACTTC.

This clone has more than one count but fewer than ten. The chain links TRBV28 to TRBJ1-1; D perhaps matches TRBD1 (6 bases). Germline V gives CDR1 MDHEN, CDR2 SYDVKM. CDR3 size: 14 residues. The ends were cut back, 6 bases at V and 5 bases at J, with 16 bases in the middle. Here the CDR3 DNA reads TGTGCCAGCAGAGACAGGCGTTTCAGTACTGAAGCTTTCTTT. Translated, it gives CASRDRRFSTEAFF.

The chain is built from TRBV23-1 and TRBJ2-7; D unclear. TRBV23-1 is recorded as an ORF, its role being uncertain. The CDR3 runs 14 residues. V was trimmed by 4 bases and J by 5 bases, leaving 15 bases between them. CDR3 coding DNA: TGCGCCAGCAGTCCCCCTGGGGTTCCCCACGAGCAGTACTTC. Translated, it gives CASSPPGVPHEQYF.

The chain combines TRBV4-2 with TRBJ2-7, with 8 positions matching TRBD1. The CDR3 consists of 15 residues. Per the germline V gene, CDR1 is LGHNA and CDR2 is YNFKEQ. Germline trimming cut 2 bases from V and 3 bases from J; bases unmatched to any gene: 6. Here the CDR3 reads CASSQTHRGIYEQYF. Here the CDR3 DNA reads TGTGCCAGCAGCCAAACCCACAGGGGGATCTACGAGCAGTACTTC.

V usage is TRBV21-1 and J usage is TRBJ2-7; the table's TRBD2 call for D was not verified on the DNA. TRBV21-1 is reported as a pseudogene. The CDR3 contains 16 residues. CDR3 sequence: CASSKVPTHRLYEQYF. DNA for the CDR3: TGTGCCAGCAGCAAAGTTCCCACCCATAGACTCTACGAGCAGTACTTC.

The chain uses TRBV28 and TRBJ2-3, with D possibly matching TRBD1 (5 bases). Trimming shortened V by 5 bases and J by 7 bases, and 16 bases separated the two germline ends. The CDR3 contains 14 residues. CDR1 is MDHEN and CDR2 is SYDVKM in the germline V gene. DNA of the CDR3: TGTGCCAGCAGTGCAGGGAAGGCGATTTATACGCAGTATTTT. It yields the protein CASSAGKAIYTQYF.

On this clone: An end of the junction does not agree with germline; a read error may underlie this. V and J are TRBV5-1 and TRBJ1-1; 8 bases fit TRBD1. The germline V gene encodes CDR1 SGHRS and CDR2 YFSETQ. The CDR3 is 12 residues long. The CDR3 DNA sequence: TGCGCCAGCAGAGGCCAGGGGGCTGAAACTTTCTTT. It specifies CASRGQGAETFF.

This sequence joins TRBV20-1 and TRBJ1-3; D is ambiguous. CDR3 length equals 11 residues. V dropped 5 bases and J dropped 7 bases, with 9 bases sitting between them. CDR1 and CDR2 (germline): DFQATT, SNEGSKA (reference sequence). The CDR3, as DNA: TGCAGTGCTCCGGAAGGGAACACCATATATTTT. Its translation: CSAPEGNTIYF.

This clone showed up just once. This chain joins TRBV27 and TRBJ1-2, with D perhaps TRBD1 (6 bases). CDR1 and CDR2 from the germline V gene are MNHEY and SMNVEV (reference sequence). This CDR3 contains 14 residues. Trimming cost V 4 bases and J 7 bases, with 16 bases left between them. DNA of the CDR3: TGTGCCAGCAGTTATCTCCCCTCCAGGGGTGGCTACACCTTC. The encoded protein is CASSYLPSRGGYTF.

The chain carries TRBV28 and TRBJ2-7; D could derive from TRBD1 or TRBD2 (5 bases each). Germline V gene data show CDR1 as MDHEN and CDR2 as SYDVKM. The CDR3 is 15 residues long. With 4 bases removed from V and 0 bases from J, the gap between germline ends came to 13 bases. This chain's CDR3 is CASSSGTASSYEQYF. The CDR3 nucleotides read TGTGCCAGCAGTTCCGGGACGGCTAGCTCCTACGAGCAGTACTTC.

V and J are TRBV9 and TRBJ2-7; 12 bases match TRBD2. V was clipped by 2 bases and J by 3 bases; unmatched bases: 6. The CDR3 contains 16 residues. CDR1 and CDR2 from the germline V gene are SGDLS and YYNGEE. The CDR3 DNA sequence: TGTGCCAGCAGCGTGAGCCCGACTAGCGGGAGCTACGAGCAGTACTTC. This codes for CASSVSPTSGSYEQYF.